The 18 T cell receptor beta chains reported below all come from one sample, sequenced in a study of T cells in Graves' hyperthyroidism and ophthalmopathy. Amplification of TCR beta CDR3 regions was performed using RNA transcripts as template. When the TCR CDR3 underwent first-round RT-PCR, the HTBI primer set was used. A single record per CDR3 protein comes from TCRdb applying MiXCR to the multiplex PCR reads. The table shows around 250,000 distinct CDR3 sequences, with 13% to 15% occurring only once. The sequenced sample was blood. These receptors were taken from a woman aged 40 to 50 with Graves' hyperthyroidism that later progressed to Graves' ophthalmopathy.

A word on this clonotype: It may be a read error: a sequence one base away is much more abundant. The chain is built from TRBV4-1 and TRBJ1-3; D gene ambiguous. Trimming cost V 2 bases and J 1 base, with 15 bases left between them. This CDR3 has 17 residues. Germline values: CDR1 MGHRA, CDR2 YSYEKL. The CDR3 loop is CASSQLDLWWSGNTIYF. In nucleotides, the CDR3 is TGCGCCAGCAGCCAACTGGACCTCTGGTGGTCTGGAAACACCATATATTTT.

About this clonotype itself: A much larger clone lies one base from this, so it may be a read error. The chain recombines TRBV7-9 with TRBJ1-2; TRBD1 agrees at 11 bases. The trim removed 3 bases at V and 7 bases at J, leaving 13 bases unmatched. Germline CDR1 and CDR2: SEHNR and FQNEAQ (reference sequence). The CDR3 covers 17 residues. Here the CDR3 DNA reads TGTGCCAGCAGCTTCAGGGACAGGGGGAGCTTGGACTCTGGCTACACCTTC. Its translation is CASSFRDRGSLDSGYTF.

This clonotype was detected many times. V is TRBV29-1 and J is TRBJ2-2; D might be TRBD1 (6 bases). Trimming shortened V by 6 bases and J by 10 bases, and 18 bases separated the two germline ends. The V gene's germline CDR1 is SQVTM and CDR2 ANQGSEA. There are 13 residues in the CDR3. DNA for the CDR3: TGCAGCGTCCTTCGGACAGACCAGCAGGAGCTGTTTTTT. Encoded protein: CSVLRTDQQELFF.

This clonotype appeared many times. The chain has TRBV6-2 or TRBV6-3 and TRBJ2-7, with D possibly TRBD1 on 7 matching bases. The V and J ends lost 4 bases and 1 base respectively, with 17 bases between them. From germline, CDR1 is MNHEY and CDR2 SVGEGT. The CDR3 loop spans 16 amino acids. The CDR3 bases are TGTGCCAGCAGTTCACGGGGGACAGCGTCATCCTACGAGCAGTACTTC. Protein sequence: CASSSRGTASSYEQYF.

This chain uses TRBV7-2 with TRBJ2-1, with D possibly being TRBD2 (6 bases). Germline V lookup: CDR1 SGHTA, CDR2 FQGNSA. The ends were cut back, 0 bases at V and 0 bases at J, with 9 bases in the middle. The CDR3 is made up of 16 amino acids. The DNA of the CDR3 is TGTGCCAGCAGCTTAGCGAAGCGGGTCTCCTACAATGAGCAGTTCTTC. Protein sequence: CASSLAKRVSYNEQFF.

This clonotype showed up many times. This chain uses TRBV24-1 with TRBJ2-1, with 8 bases lining up with TRBD2. The CDR3 consists of 14 residues. V lost 5 bases, J lost 5 bases, and 4 bases stayed unmatched. Per germline, CDR1 KGHDR and CDR2 SFDVKD. The CDR3 DNA follows: TGTGCCACCAGTGGTACGGGACTAGACAATGAGCAGTTCTTC. It codes for CATSGTGLDNEQFF.

The rearrangement joins TRBV20-1 to TRBJ2-1; 11 nucleotides align to TRBD2. There are 15 residues in the CDR3. Unmatched junction bases numbered 5, after V lost 3 bases and J lost 4 bases. Germline assignment: CDR1 DFQATT and CDR2 SNEGSKA (reference sequence). This CDR3 is CSARSLAGDYNEQFF. Here the CDR3 DNA reads TGCAGTGCTAGGTCACTAGCGGGAGATTACAATGAGCAGTTCTTC.

This clonotype has ten or more counts. V usage is TRBV7-3 and J usage is TRBJ2-1; 7 bases align to TRBD1. The junction had 3 bases not matched to a gene; V was cut back by 4 bases and J by 9 bases. The CDR3 sequence is 12 residues long. Germline V gene lookup returns CDR1 SGHTA and CDR2 FQGTGA. As DNA, the CDR3 is TGTGCCAGCAGCTCCACAGGGGTTGAGCAGTTCTTC. It codes for CASSSTGVEQFF.

Many counts were recorded for this clonotype. V is TRBV19 and J is TRBJ1-2, with TRBD1 as a possible D gene (6 bases). V dropped 5 bases and J dropped 8 bases, with 12 bases sitting between them. Germline V lookup: CDR1 LNHDA, CDR2 SQIVND (reference sequence). The CDR3 has 12 residues. The CDR3 region is CASSPGAWGYTF. In DNA, the CDR3 is TGTGCCAGTAGTCCAGGGGCATGGGGCTACACCTTC. The whole variable domain, remainder taken from reference TRBV19 and TRBJ1-2, is DGGITQSPKYLFRKEGQNVTLSCEQNLNHDAMYWYRQDPGQGLRLIYYSQIVNDFQKGDIAEGYSVSREKKESFPLTVTSAQKNPTAFYLCASSPGAWGYTFGSGTRLTVV.

Ten or more counts support this clonotype. The chain links TRBV9 to TRBJ2-2, with TRBD2 identical over 8 bases. V lost 2 bases, J lost 0 bases, and 12 bases stayed unmatched. Germline V gene data show CDR1 as SGDLS and CDR2 as YYNGEE. The CDR3 sequence is 19 residues long. CDR3 nucleotides: TGTGCCAGCAGCGTCCGTTCCATGGGCGGGAGGCCGAACACCGGGGAGCTGTTTTTT. Translated, it gives CASSVRSMGGRPNTGELFF.

This clonotype was counted a few times. The chain employs TRBV5-1 and TRBJ2-5, with D perhaps TRBD2 (6 bases). The length of the CDR3 is 15 residues. Germline V CDR1 and CDR2: SGHRS, YFSETQ. V dropped 6 bases and J dropped 2 bases, with 17 bases sitting between them. DNA of the CDR3: TGCGCCAGCAAGGTAGGGACTCGTACTCAAGAGACCCAGTACTTC. Translating gives CASKVGTRTQETQYF.

In its sample, this clonotype was seen many times. The rearrangement joins TRBV7-2 to TRBJ2-7; D is perhaps TRBD1 (5 bases). Germline V gene lookup returns CDR1 SGHTA and CDR2 FQGNSA. This CDR3 is built from 13 residues. V gave up 5 bases and J gave up 6 bases, with 14 bases separating them. The CDR3 loop is CASSAGPQGEQYF. The CDR3 coding sequence is TGTGCCAGCAGCGCCGGACCCCAGGGCGAGCAGTACTTC.

This clonotype was observed at least ten times. The chain combines TRBV10-2 with TRBJ1-1; D is unclear. Per the germline V gene, CDR1 is WSHSY and CDR2 is SAAADI. The CDR3 sequence is 12 residues long. V lost 2 bases and J 1 base, leaving 2 bases between the germline ends. The CDR3 reads CASSETNTEAFF. The CDR3 nucleotides are TGCGCCAGCAGTGAGACGAACACTGAAGCTTTCTTT.

This clonotype showed up many times. The CDR3 loop is CASSPMTSGRNEQFF. CDR3 in DNA: TGCGCCAGCAGCCCTATGACTAGCGGGAGAAATGAGCAGTTCTTC. The chain carries TRBV4-1 and TRBJ2-1, with 12 bases aligning to TRBD2. V lost 4 bases, J lost 7 bases, and 5 bases stayed unmatched. The CDR3 sequence is 15 residues long. CDR1 MGHRA and CDR2 YSYEKL come from the germline V gene.

This clonotype was observed many times. The chain couples TRBV19 to TRBJ2-4, with 7 nucleotides matching TRBD2. With V trimmed by 3 bases and J by 0 bases, 17 bases remained unmatched. Germline values: CDR1 LNHDA, CDR2 SQIVND (reference sequence). This CDR3 spans 20 amino acids. This chain's CDR3 is CASSIKFRASGILAKNIQYF. The CDR3 region has the DNA TGTGCCAGTAGTATTAAGTTCCGGGCCAGCGGGATTCTAGCCAAAAACATTCAGTACTTC.

Only a few counts were recorded for this clonotype. The chain links TRBV15 to TRBJ1-3; TRBD1 agrees at 10 bases. Germline V gene sequence: CDR1 LNHNV, CDR2 YYDKDF (reference sequence). Trimming cost V 6 bases and J 4 bases; bases outside gene matches: 12. The CDR3 is 17 amino acids. Written as DNA, the CDR3 is TGTGCCACCAGTAGGACCGGGACAGGGGTGAAAGGAAACACCATATATTTT. It yields the protein CATSRTGTGVKGNTIYF.

The rearrangement uses TRBV29-1 and TRBJ2-7; possibly TRBD1 for D (6 bases). Between the trimmed V and J ends, which lost 4 bases and 2 bases, there was a span of 18 bases. In germline, CDR1 is SQVTM, CDR2 ANQGSEA. The CDR3 spans 15 residues. This CDR3 is CSVGRSGVLTYEQYF. CDR3 nucleotides: TGCAGCGTTGGCCGATCAGGGGTGTTAACCTACGAGCAGTACTTC.

This clonotype was seen many times. The rearrangement uses TRBV29-1 and TRBJ1-5; D ambiguous. V lost 3 bases, J lost 3 bases, and 9 bases lay in between. Germline V gives CDR1 SQVTM, CDR2 ANQGSEA. This CDR3 contains 13 residues. The CDR3 DNA follows: TGCAGCGTTGATGAGGGTTACAATCAGCCCCAGCATTTT. Protein: CSVDEGYNQPQHF.